Presented here are 23 T cell receptor beta chains from one specimen sequenced in a study of T cells in Graves' hyperthyroidism and ophthalmopathy. The CDR3 regions of TCR beta were amplified from RNA transcripts. The TCR CDR3 first-round RT-PCR relied on the HTBI primer set. One entry per CDR3 protein, called by TCRdb with MiXCR from the multiplex PCR reads. Here the sample spans 550,000 to 700,000 distinct CDR3 sequences, about 45% being singletons. The sample comprised peripheral blood or thyroid tissue (not recorded which). These receptors were taken from an adult woman with Graves' disease, either hyperthyroidism or ophthalmopathy (not recorded which).

The chain employs TRBV29-1 and TRBJ1-2, with D maybe TRBD1 (5 bases). Germline V gene data show CDR1 as SQVTM and CDR2 as ANQGSEA. The ends were cut back, 6 bases at V and 5 bases at J, with 22 bases in the middle. The CDR3 runs 15 residues. As DNA, the CDR3 is TGCAGCGTCTCGGCGGGAGGGGACTCTCGGTATGGCTACACCTTC. Encoded protein: CSVSAGGDSRYGYTF.

V and J are TRBV11-2 and TRBJ1-1; D might be TRBD1 (6 bases). The CDR3 covers 15 residues. V lost 5 bases and J 3 bases, leaving 16 bases between the germline ends. Looked up from germline, CDR1 is SGHAT and CDR2 is FQNNGV. The DNA of the CDR3 is TGTGCCAGCAGCCAAGAGGGGGGGGCCTACACTGAAGCTTTCTTT. This translates into CASSQEGGAYTEAFF.

The rearrangement uses TRBV5-1 and TRBJ1-2; 8 positions match TRBD1. The CDR3 spans 17 residues. V shed 0 bases, J shed 5 bases, and the junction held 12 bases outside the gene matches. Germline CDR1 SGHRS, CDR2 YFSETQ. The CDR3 loop reads CASSLEAGGSGLYGYTF. The CDR3 nucleotides are TGCGCCAGCAGCTTGGAGGCAGGGGGCTCCGGATTATATGGCTACACCTTC.

This clonotype was recorded many times. V usage is TRBV14 and J usage is TRBJ2-2; 9 bases fit TRBD2. V trimming: 3 bases; J trimming: 1 base; junction bases outside the gene matches: 3. This CDR3 has 16 amino acids. Germline V gene data show CDR1 as SGHDN and CDR2 as FVKESK. CDR3 in DNA: TGTGCCAGCAGCCACAGACTAGCGGTGAACACCGGGGAGCTGTTTTTT. It is translated as CASSHRLAVNTGELFF.

This clonotype appeared many times. V usage is TRBV29-1 and J usage is TRBJ2-3, with no clear D. CDR3 size: 13 residues. Trimming cost V 7 bases and J 5 bases, with 16 bases left between them. CDR1 and CDR2 (germline): SQVTM, ANQGSEA. The CDR3 DNA reads TGCAGCGGTGTTAGCCGTGGTGTAGATACGCAGTATTTT. It is translated as CSGVSRGVDTQYF.

The chain links TRBV4-1 to TRBJ2-5, with 8 nucleotides matching TRBD1. The germline V gene encodes CDR1 MGHRA and CDR2 YSYEKL. Germline trimming cut 3 bases from V and 3 bases from J; bases unmatched to any gene: 3. This CDR3 has 14 amino acids. The CDR3 nucleotides are TGCGCCAGCAGCCATCTGACAGGGGAAGAGACCCAGTACTTC. Amino acids: CASSHLTGEETQYF.

The rearrangement joins TRBV7-8 to TRBJ1-3; D is perhaps TRBD1 (5 bases). Deletions cut 5 bases from V and 8 bases from J, with 19 bases between. Looked up from germline, CDR1 is SGHVS and CDR2 is FQNEAQ. The CDR3 extends over 15 amino acids. CDR3 protein: CASSRRVSRGYTIYF. Here the CDR3 DNA reads TGTGCCAGCAGCCGCAGGGTTTCCCGAGGCTACACCATATATTTT. The whole variable domain, filled in from reference TRBV7-8 and TRBJ1-3, reads GAGVSQSPRYKVAKRGQDVALRCDPISGHVSLFWYQQALGQGPEFLTYFQNEAQLDKSGLPSDRFFAERPEGSVSTLKIQRTQQEDSAVYLCASSRRVSRGYTIYFGEGSWLTVV.

This clonotype was found many times. The chain joins TRBV20-1 to TRBJ2-7; a possible D gene is TRBD2 (6 bases). Germline CDR1 reads DFQATT; CDR2 reads SNEGSKA (reference sequence). V shed 6 bases and J shed 0 bases, with 21 bases lying between them. This CDR3 is 16 amino acids long. Here the CDR3 reads CSAQAALAPSSYEQYF. The CDR3 nucleotides read TGCAGTGCGCAAGCGGCCCTAGCGCCCAGCTCCTACGAGCAGTACTTC.

To note about this clonotype: Given the absence of the conserved phenylalanine or tryptophan at the CDR3 end, a read error is likely. It is unclear where the CDR3 begins or ends on the DNA, so no DNA is shown, and the CDR3 is as TCRdb lists it. This rearrangement joins TRBV27 to TRBJ1-4; TRBD1, the D gene given by the table, was not confirmed from the DNA. The CDR3 region is 9 residues in length, termini included. The V gene's germline CDR1 is MNHEY and CDR2 SMNVEV (reference sequence). CDR3 protein: CAKPPQKGG.

This clonotype was found a few times. This chain uses TRBV5-6 with TRBJ2-5; no reliable D call. Germline V CDR1 and CDR2: SGHDT, YYEEEE. The V gene lost 0 bases and the J gene lost 7 bases, with 4 bases spanning the gap. The CDR3 loop spans 11 amino acids. CDR3 loop: CASSLAGTQYF. In DNA, the CDR3 is TGTGCCAGCAGCTTGGCCGGGACCCAGTACTTC.

In this sample, this clonotype turned up many times. The chain links TRBV20-1 to TRBJ1-2; D is unclear. The CDR3 has 12 amino acids. Germline V gene sequence: CDR1 DFQATT, CDR2 SNEGSKA (reference sequence). V was cut by 3 bases and J by 1 base, with 6 bases left in between. The CDR3 is CSASPVNYGYTF. As DNA, the CDR3 is TGCAGTGCTAGTCCGGTTAACTATGGCTACACCTTC.

This clonotype was seen a handful of times. J is TRBJ2-2 and V is TRBV20-1; no reliable D call. Between the trimmed V and J ends, which lost 5 bases and 2 bases, there was a span of 12 bases. CDR3 length: 14 amino acids. Germline CDR1 is DFQATT and CDR2 is SNEGSKA (reference sequence). The CDR3 protein is CSAVLAYNTGELFF. As DNA, the CDR3 is TGCAGTGCTGTGTTGGCGTATAACACCGGGGAGCTGTTTTTT.

The chain couples TRBV2 to TRBJ2-3; perhaps TRBD1 as D (6 bases). Per germline, CDR1 SNHLY and CDR2 FYNNEI. Trimming left V 8 bases short and J 10 bases short, with 10 bases between. The CDR3 extends over 10 amino acids. The CDR3 loop is CASGGLPQYF. The CDR3 nucleotides read TGTGCCAGCGGGGGCTTGCCGCAGTATTTT.

This clonotype was seen repeatedly, ten times or more. The rearrangement links TRBV24-1 to TRBJ2-5; D possibly corresponds to TRBD1 (5 bases). This CDR3 is built from 13 residues. V gave up 6 bases and J gave up 5 bases, with 12 bases separating them. Germline values: CDR1 KGHDR, CDR2 SFDVKD. The CDR3 DNA reads as TGTGCCACCAGTTCGATAGGGGTGGAGACCCAGTACTTC. Translated, it gives CATSSIGVETQYF.

Comment on this clonotype: Mismatch with germline at one junction end may stem from a read error. V is TRBV10-3 and J is TRBJ1-5; possibly TRBD1 for D (5 bases). CDR1 and CDR2 from the germline V gene are ENHRY and SYGVKD. This CDR3 region has 15 residues. The CDR3 nucleotides are TGTGCCATCAGTGAGTCGAACGGGGCCAATCGGCCCCAGCATTTT. As protein: CAISESNGANRPQHF.

The CDR3 sequence: CSVEWYGGGSPPYTQYF. The DNA of the CDR3 is TGCAGCGTTGAATGGTACGGTGGTGGGAGTCCACCATATACGCAGTATTTT. V usage is TRBV29-1 and J usage is TRBJ2-3; the D gene is possibly TRBD2 (5 bases). The V gene's germline CDR1 is SQVTM and CDR2 ANQGSEA. The CDR3 is made up of 17 amino acids. V was trimmed by 2 bases and J by 7 bases, leaving 25 bases between them.

V and J are TRBV7-9 and TRBJ1-1; 9 bases are a match to TRBD1. CDR3 size: 18 residues. Trimming removed 4 bases from V and 0 bases from J; junction bases left unmatched: 12. Per germline, CDR1 SEHNR and CDR2 FQNEAQ (reference sequence). CDR3 DNA: TGTGCCAGCAGCTCCGGACAGGGGCGAAGGTGGGTGAACACTGAAGCTTTCTTT. As protein: CASSSGQGRRWVNTEAFF.

This sequence joins TRBV12-3 or TRBV12-4 and TRBJ1-2; D is ambiguous. This CDR3 is 12 amino acids long. The V and J ends lost 8 bases and 4 bases respectively, with 11 bases between them. The chain's CDR3 is CASGAGSYGYTF. For the CDR3, the DNA is TGTGCCAGCGGAGCCGGGAGCTATGGCTACACCTTC.

V and J are TRBV25-1 and TRBJ1-1, with a weak D call TRBD1 (5 bases). Trimming pared 7 bases from V and 4 bases from J, leaving 13 bases between. CDR3 length: 13 residues. Germline CDR1 and CDR2: MGHDK and SYGVNS. The CDR3 protein is CASTLSGVTEAFF. The CDR3 region has the DNA TGTGCCAGCACGCTTTCGGGGGTCACTGAAGCTTTCTTT.

In regard to this clonotype: The missing conserved phenylalanine or tryptophan at the end of this CDR3 makes a read error likely. The chain has TRBV12-3 or TRBV12-4 and TRBJ1-1; D perhaps matches TRBD1 (5 bases). V lost 8 bases and J lost 8, with 12 bases in between. The CDR3 runs to 11 residues. The CDR3: CASGQYREAFL. The CDR3 DNA reads TGTGCCAGCGGCCAATACAGGGAAGCTTTCCTT.

This clonotype was seen just once. The V call is TRBV9, the J call TRBJ2-6, with D unclear. The CDR3 has 16 amino acids. V dropped 2 bases and J dropped 1 base, with 10 bases sitting between them. Per germline, CDR1 SGDLS and CDR2 YYNGEE. The CDR3 bases are TGTGCCAGCAGCGTTGGTTCCTCATCTGGGGCCAACGTCCTGACTTTC. This codes for CASSVGSSSGANVLTF.

Concerning this clonotype itself: This CDR3 is missing its conserved last phenylalanine or tryptophan, likely due to a read error. The chain combines TRBV7-6 with TRBJ1-1; TRBD1 agrees at 8 bases. The CDR3 consists of 16 residues. V lost 5 bases, J lost 3 bases, and 11 bases stayed unmatched. Per germline, CDR1 SGHVS and CDR2 FNYEAQ. CDR3 sequence: CASSLSGQVDDTEAFS. The CDR3 bases are TGTGCCAGCAGCCTCTCGGGACAGGTTGATGACACTGAAGCTTTCTCT.

This clonotype was observed a handful of times. The rearrangement uses TRBV5-1 and TRBJ2-3; 9 bases match TRBD1. J gave up 5 bases and V 4 bases, and 8 bases lay outside the gene matches. In germline, CDR1 is SGHRS, CDR2 YFSETQ. CDR3 length: 15 amino acids. DNA for the CDR3: TGCGCCAGCAGCAGGACAGGGGCAACAAGAGATACGCAGTATTTT. Its translation: CASSRTGATRDTQYF.